Listed below are T cell receptor beta chains from one sample, sequenced in a study of OX40 agonist ivuxolimab in advanced cancers. This table comes from immunoSEQ multiplex PCR, and its TCRdb copy is limited to in-frame clones, with some not included. The sample yields about 58,000 clones, 70% to 80% seen once. The sequenced sample was CD4+ or CD8+ T cells sorted from blood, obtained in a trial of the OX40 agonist ivuxolimab. The receptors come from an adult with an advanced solid tumor such as melanoma, head and neck, liver or kidney cancer. The CDR3 runs from the conserved cysteine through the conserved F or W. The D gene is left open where the match is weak. The listing skips clone size in some rows; elsewhere it reads once, few, many or a size class.

size	V	J	D	DNA	CDR3
NA	TRBV18	TRBJ2-7	NA	TGTGCCAGCTCACCGGTCCAGGCGGGGGAGCAGTACTTC	CASSPVQAGEQYF
NA	TRBV6-1	TRBJ1-2	TRBD1	TGTGCCACCTCATCCCAGGGGGATCGTGGCTACACCTTC	CATSSQGDRGYTF
NA	TRBV6-5	TRBJ1-2	TRBD1	TGTGCCAGCAGTTACGGGACAGGGGAAGGCTACACCTTC	CASSYGTGEGYTF
few	TRBV14	TRBJ2-6	NA	TGTGCCAGCAGCCAAACGACTGATCGACTGACTGGGGCCAACGTCCTGACTTTC	CASSQTTDRLTGANVLTF
NA	TRBV11-1	TRBJ2-7	NA	TGTGCCAGCAGCTTAGATAGCGATGGCTCCTACGAGCAGTACTTC	CASSLDSDGSYEQYF
NA	TRBV29-1	TRBJ2-7	TRBD2	TGCAGCGTATCGGGGGGTCTAGGGGAGCAGTACTTC	CSVSGGLGEQYF
NA	TRBV25-1	TRBJ2-7	TRBD2	TGTGCCACCAGCGGGACTAGCGGTTACGAGCAGTACTTC	CATSGTSGYEQYF
NA	TRBV9	TRBJ2-1	TRBD2	TGTGCCAGCAGCGTAGGGTTTACGGGACTAGCGGCTAGGGGCTCCTACAATGAGCAGTTCTTC	CASSVGFTGLAARGSYNEQFF
NA	TRBV18	TRBJ2-1	TRBD1	TGTGCCAGCTCACCCTCCAGGACAGGGAGTTCCTACAATGAGCAGTTCTTC	CASSPSRTGSSYNEQFF
NA	TRBV5-5	TRBJ2-1	NA	TGTGCCAGCAGCTTTACCGGGACCAAGCAGTTCTTC	CASSFTGTKQFF
once	TRBV18	TRBJ1-4	TRBD1	TGTGCCAGCTCACCCCCGACCGGGACAGGGGCTGAAAAACTGTTTTTT	CASSPPTGTGAEKLFF
NA	TRBV19	TRBJ2-5	TRBD1	TGTGCCAGTAGTGCAGGGGGCGGCGAGACCCAGTACTTC	CASSAGGGETQYF
NA	TRBV5-5	TRBJ2-6	NA	TGTGCCAGCAGCTTACGCTTTACCCTCTCTGGGGCCAACGTCCTGACTTTC	CASSLRFTLSGANVLTF
NA	TRBV6-1	TRBJ1-6	TRBD1	TGTGCCAGCCGGCTTACAGGGGGCCCAAATTCACCCCTCCACTTT	CASRLTGGPNSPLHF
NA	TRBV9	TRBJ2-3	NA	TGTGCCAGCAGCGTAGACGCGCCGAGCACAGATACGCAGTATTTT	CASSVDAPSTDTQYF
NA	TRBV13	TRBJ2-3	NA	TGTGCCAGCAGCTCCGGACAGGGGCGGGGGGGTACTTATAGCACAGATACGCAGTATTTT	CASSSGQGRGGTYSTDTQYF
NA	TRBV14	TRBJ2-7	TRBD2	TGTGCCAGCAGCCAAGATTGGATAGCGGGGGGATCCTACGAGCAGTACTTC	CASSQDWIAGGSYEQYF
NA	TRBV2	TRBJ1-2	NA	TGTGCCAGCAGTGAAGCTGGCAGCTATGGCTACACCTTC	CASSEAGSYGYTF
NA	TRBV7-3	TRBJ2-2	NA	TGTGCCAGCAGCGGGGGAAGCACCGGGGAGCTGTTTTTT	CASSGGSTGELFF
once	TRBV7-8	TRBJ2-2	TRBD2	TGTGCCAGCAGCTCCCACCGTCTAGCGGGAATTTATAGCGGGGAGCTGTTTTTT	CASSSHRLAGIYSGELFF
NA	TRBV30	TRBJ1-6	TRBD1	TGTGCCTGGAGTGTTTTAACAGGGGGTAGTTCACCCCTCCACTTT	CAWSVLTGGSSPLHF
NA	TRBV2	TRBJ2-7	TRBD1	TGTGCCAGCAGTGAAGGCGACCGAGCCTACCTTCGACAGGGGACGCGGTACGAGCAGTACTTC	CASSEGDRAYLRQGTRYEQYF
NA	TRBV5-4	TRBJ2-7	TRBD1	TGTGCCAGCAGCTCAGGCGACAGGGCCTCCTACGAGCAGTACTTC	CASSSGDRASYEQYF
NA	TRBV28	TRBJ1-5	NA	TGTGCCAGCAGTTTCGTATATAGCAATCAGCCCCAGCATTTT	CASSFVYSNQPQHF
NA	TRBV6-1	TRBJ2-3	TRBD1	TGTGCCAGCAGCCGGGACAGGGGCACAGATACGCAGTATTTT	CASSRDRGTDTQYF
NA	TRBV5-1	TRBJ1-2	TRBD1	TGCGCCAGCAGCAGGGACAGTAACTATGGCTACACCTTC	CASSRDSNYGYTF
once	TRBV5-1	TRBJ2-7	NA	TGCGCCAGCAGCTCTGGAGGGGGGTACGAGCAGTACTTC	CASSSGGGYEQYF
NA	TRBV9	TRBJ2-2	NA	TGTGCCAGCAGCGTAGTAGGGGATTTCCCCTACACCGGGGAGCTGTTTTTT	CASSVVGDFPYTGELFF
NA	TRBV28	TRBJ1-1	NA	TGTGCCAGCAGCCTTTCGGACCTGGGGGCTTTCTTT	CASSLSDLGAFF
NA	TRBV18	TRBJ2-7	TRBD2	TGTGCCAGCTCACCACCGGCCGGGGGGAACGAGCAGTACTTC	CASSPPAGGNEQYF
NA	TRBV18	TRBJ2-4	TRBD2	TGTGCCAGCTCACCACCAGCGGGGCTAGCCAAAAACATTCAGTACTTC	CASSPPAGLAKNIQYF
NA	TRBV7-9	TRBJ2-3	NA	TGTGCCAGCAGCTTAGTGGTTTCGAGGGGACTTAGCACAGATACGCAGTATTTT	CASSLVVSRGLSTDTQYF
NA	TRBV7-3	TRBJ2-1	TRBD2	TGTGCCAGCAGCCCACTAGCGGGGGCCTCTGAGCAGTTCTTC	CASSPLAGASEQFF
NA	TRBV19	TRBJ1-4	TRBD1	TGTGCCACCCGAAGCGGGACAGGGTCGGTAAAACTGTTTTTT	CATRSGTGSVKLFF
NA	TRBV6-5	TRBJ1-1	TRBD1	TGTGCCAGCAGTCGGCCAGGGACAGGGGGAGTCGTAGCTTTCTTT	CASSRPGTGGVVAFF
NA	TRBV10-3	TRBJ1-4	NA	TGTGCCATCAGTGACCCCTATAGGAATGAAAAACTGTTTTTT	CAISDPYRNEKLFF
few	TRBV5-1	TRBJ2-1	NA	TGCGCCAGCAGCTTTAGCAATGAGCAGTTCTTC	CASSFSNEQFF
NA	TRBV7-9	TRBJ2-7	TRBD2	TGTGCCAGCAGCTTACATGACGCGAGCGGGAGTCGGCAGTACTTC	CASSLHDASGSRQYF
NA	TRBV5-1	TRBJ1-1	NA	TGCGCCAGCAGCGTCACAGGGATGAACACTGAAGCTTTCTTT	CASSVTGMNTEAFF
NA	TRBV28	TRBJ1-2	NA	TGTGCCAGCAGTACCGGGGGCGAGGCTAACTATGGCTACACCTTC	CASSTGGEANYGYTF
NA	TRBV7-6	TRBJ2-3	TRBD2	TGTGCCAGCAGCTCAGGACTAGCGGGAAGCACAGATACGCAGTATTTT	CASSSGLAGSTDTQYF
NA	TRBV20-1	TRBJ1-1	NA	TGCAGTGCTAGTATAGAGGGGGCTTTCTTT	CSASIEGAFF
NA	TRBV25-1	TRBJ2-5	NA	TGTGCCAGCAGTGAAGGGACAGCGGGGAGAGAGACCCAGTACTTC	CASSEGTAGRETQYF
few	TRBV5-6	TRBJ2-7	NA	TGTGCCAGCAGCTTGTTCCAGGGTCTTAGGTACGAGCAGTACTTC	CASSLFQGLRYEQYF
NA	TRBV10-3	TRBJ2-5	NA	TGTGCCAGCAGTGCCCAGCGAGAGACCCAGTACTTC	CASSAQRETQYF
NA	TRBV11-2	TRBJ2-2	NA	TGTGCCAGCAGCTTTACAGACGCCGGGGAGCTGTTTTTT	CASSFTDAGELFF
NA	TRBV2	TRBJ1-5	TRBD1	TGTGCCAGCACACCGGGACAGGGGTTGGGCAATCAGCCCCAGCATTTT	CASTPGQGLGNQPQHF